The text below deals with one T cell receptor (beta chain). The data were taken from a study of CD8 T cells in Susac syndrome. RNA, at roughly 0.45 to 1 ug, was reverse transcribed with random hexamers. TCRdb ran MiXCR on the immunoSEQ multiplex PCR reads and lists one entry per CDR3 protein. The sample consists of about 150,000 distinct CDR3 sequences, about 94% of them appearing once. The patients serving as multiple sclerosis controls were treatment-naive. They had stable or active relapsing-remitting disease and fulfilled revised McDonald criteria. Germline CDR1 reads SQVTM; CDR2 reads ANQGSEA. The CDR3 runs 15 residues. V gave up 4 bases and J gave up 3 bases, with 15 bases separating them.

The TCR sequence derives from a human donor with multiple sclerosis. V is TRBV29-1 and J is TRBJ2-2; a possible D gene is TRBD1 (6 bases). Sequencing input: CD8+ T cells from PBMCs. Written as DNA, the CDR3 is TGCAGCGTTGTGTATCCAGGGGTTGACACCGGGGAGCTGTTTTTT. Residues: CSVVYPGVDTGELFF.